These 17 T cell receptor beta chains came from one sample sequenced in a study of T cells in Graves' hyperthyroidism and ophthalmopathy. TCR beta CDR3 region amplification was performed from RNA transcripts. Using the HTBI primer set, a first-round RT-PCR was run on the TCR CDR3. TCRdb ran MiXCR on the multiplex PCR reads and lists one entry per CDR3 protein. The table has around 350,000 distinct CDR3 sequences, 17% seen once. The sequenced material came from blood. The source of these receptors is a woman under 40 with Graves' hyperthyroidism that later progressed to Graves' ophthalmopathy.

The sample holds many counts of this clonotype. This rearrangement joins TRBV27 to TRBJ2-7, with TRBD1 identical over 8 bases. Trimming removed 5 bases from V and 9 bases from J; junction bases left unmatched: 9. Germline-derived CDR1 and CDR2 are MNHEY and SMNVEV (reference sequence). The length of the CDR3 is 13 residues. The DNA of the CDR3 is TGTGCCAGCAGTATAGGACAGGGCTATGGGCAGTACTTC. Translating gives CASSIGQGYGQYF.

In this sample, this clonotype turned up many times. CDR3 DNA sequence: TGCAGTGCTAGAGATCTCGGAACCGTACTCTCCTACAATGAGCAGTTCTTC. Translation gives CSARDLGTVLSYNEQFF. The chain links TRBV20-1 to TRBJ2-1; D ambiguous. Per the germline V gene, CDR1 is DFQATT and CDR2 is SNEGSKA (reference sequence). CDR3 length: 17 residues. Deletions cut 0 bases from V and 0 bases from J, with 15 bases between.

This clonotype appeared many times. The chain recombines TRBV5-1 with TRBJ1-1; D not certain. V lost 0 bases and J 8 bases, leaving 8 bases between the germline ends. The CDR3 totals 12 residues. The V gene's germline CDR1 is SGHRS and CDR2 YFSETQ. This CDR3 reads CASSLVGKEAFF. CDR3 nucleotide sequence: TGCGCCAGCAGCTTGGTGGGAAAGGAAGCTTTCTTT.

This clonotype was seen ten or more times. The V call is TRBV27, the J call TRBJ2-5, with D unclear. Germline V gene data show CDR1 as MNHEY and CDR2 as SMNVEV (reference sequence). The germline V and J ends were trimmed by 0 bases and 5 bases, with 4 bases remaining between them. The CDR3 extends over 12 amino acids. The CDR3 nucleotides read TGTGCCAGCAGTTTATCAGGGGAGACCCAGTACTTC. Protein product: CASSLSGETQYF.

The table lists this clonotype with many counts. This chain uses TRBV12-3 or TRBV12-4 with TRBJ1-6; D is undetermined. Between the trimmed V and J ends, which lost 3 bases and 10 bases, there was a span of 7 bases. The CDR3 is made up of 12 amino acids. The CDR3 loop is CASSFPGSPLHF. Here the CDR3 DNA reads TGTGCCAGCAGTTTCCCTGGATCACCCCTCCACTTT.

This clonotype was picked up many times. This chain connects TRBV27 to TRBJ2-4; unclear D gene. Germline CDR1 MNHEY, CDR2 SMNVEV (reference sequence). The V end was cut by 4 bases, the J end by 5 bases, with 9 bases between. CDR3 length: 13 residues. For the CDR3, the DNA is TGTGCCAGCAGTTCCAGGACGGAAAACATTCAGTACTTC. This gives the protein CASSSRTENIQYF.

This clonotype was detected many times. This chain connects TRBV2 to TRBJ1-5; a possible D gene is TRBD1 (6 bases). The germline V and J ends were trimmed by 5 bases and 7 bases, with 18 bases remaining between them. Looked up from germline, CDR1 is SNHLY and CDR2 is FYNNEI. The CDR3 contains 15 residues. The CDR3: CASSRGGVGNQPQHF. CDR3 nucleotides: TGTGCCAGCAGTCGAGGGGGGGTTGGAAACCAGCCCCAGCATTTT.

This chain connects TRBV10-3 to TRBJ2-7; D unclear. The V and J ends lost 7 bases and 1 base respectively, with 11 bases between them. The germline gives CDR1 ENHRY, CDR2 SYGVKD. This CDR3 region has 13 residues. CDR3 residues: CAIKPGESYEQYF. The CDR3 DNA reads TGTGCCATCAAGCCGGGCGAGTCCTACGAGCAGTACTTC.

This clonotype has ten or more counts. The CDR3 spells CASSYSTGNGYTF. For the CDR3, the DNA is TGTGCCAGCAGTTACTCGACGGGGAATGGCTACACCTTC. V usage is TRBV6-6 and J usage is TRBJ1-2, with D unclear. Trimming left V 0 bases short and J 6 bases short, with 8 bases between. The V gene's germline CDR1 is MNHNY and CDR2 SVGAGI (reference sequence). The CDR3 loop spans 13 amino acids.

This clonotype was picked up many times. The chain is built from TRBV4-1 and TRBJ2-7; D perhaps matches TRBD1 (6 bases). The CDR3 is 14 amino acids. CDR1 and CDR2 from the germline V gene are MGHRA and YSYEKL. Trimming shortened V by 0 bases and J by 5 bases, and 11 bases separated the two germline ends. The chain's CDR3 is CASSQDGSGDEQYF. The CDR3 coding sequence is TGCGCCAGCAGCCAAGATGGCTCAGGGGACGAGCAGTACTTC.

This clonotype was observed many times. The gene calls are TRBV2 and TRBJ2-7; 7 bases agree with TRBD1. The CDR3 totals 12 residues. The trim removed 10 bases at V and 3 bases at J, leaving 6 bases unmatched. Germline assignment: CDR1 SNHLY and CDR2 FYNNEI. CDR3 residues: CATGTVFYEQYF. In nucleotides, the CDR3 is TGTGCCACCGGGACAGTCTTCTACGAGCAGTACTTC.

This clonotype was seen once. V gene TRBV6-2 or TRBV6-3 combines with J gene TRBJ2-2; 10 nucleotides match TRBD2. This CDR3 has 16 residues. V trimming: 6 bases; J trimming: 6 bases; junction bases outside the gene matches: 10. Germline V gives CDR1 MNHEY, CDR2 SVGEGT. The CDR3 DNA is TGTGCCAGCAGACCCCCGGGACTAGCGTACGCCGGGGAGCTGTTTTTT. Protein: CASRPPGLAYAGELFF.

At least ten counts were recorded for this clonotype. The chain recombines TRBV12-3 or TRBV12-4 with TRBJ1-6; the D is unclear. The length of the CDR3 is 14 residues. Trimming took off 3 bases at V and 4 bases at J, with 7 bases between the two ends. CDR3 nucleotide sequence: TGTGCCAGCAGTTTGACGGAATATAATTCACCCCTCCACTTT. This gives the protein CASSLTEYNSPLHF.

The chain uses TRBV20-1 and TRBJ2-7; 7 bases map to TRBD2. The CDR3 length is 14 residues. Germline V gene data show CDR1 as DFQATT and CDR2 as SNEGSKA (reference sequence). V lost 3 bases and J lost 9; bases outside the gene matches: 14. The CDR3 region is CSASEGLISVGQYF. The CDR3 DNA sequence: TGCAGTGCTAGTGAGGGACTAATATCCGTCGGGCAGTACTTC.

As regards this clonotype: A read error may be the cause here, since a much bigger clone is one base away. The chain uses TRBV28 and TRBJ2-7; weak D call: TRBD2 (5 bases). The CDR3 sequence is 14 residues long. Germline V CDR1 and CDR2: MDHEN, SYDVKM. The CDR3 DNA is TGTGCCAGCAGTTTGACGGCTAGCTCGAGTGAGCAGTCCTTC. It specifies CASSLTASSSEQSF.

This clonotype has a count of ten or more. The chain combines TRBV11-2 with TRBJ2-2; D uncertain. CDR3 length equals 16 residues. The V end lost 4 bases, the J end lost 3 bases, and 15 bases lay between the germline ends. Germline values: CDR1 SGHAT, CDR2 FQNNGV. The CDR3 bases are TGTGCCAGCAGCTCCCCAGATGCTTTGGACACCGGGGAGCTGTTTTTT. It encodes CASSSPDALDTGELFF.

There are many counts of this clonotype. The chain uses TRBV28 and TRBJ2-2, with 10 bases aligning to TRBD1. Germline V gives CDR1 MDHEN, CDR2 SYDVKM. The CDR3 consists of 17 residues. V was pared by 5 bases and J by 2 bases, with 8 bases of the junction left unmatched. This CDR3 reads CASSLPGTGVNTGELFF. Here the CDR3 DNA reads TGTGCCAGCAGTCTTCCCGGGACAGGGGTTAACACCGGGGAGCTGTTTTTT.